This T cell receptor delta chain was documented in a study of γδ T cells in repeated Plasmodium falciparum infection. Germline V gene lookup returns CDR1 TVYSNPD and CDR2 GDNSRS (reference sequence). There are 23 residues in the CDR3. Trimming removed 3 bases from V and 0 bases from J; junction bases left unmatched: 28. Bulk repertoires came from Vgamma9/Vdelta2+ or Vdelta2-negative gammadelta T cells flow-sorted from PBMC. Both TRG and TRD chains were sequenced from each sorted sample. TCRdb repeated clone calling on the multiplex PCR reads with CATT. The sample yields 75,000 to 95,000 delta-chain clones, roughly 0.9% seen once. Points from the study as a whole: Many TCRgamma sequences overlapped between individuals in stable Vgamma9/Vdelta2+ repertoires.

Points on this clone: What it binds is unknown. TCRdb's listed protein matches a much larger clone and diverges from this DNA's translation at residue 8, likely through a read error; the protein shown comes from the DNA.

The source is a pool of human donors (malaria-infected and uninfected, not separated). This chain connects TRDV3 to TRDJ1; 13 positions agree with TRDD3. The J gene, left out of TCRdb, was set here by checking the DNA against germline. The sequenced sample consisted of gamma-delta T cells from blood. The CDR3 spells CAFPTGFLRPHWGIRSYTDKLIF. CDR3 coding DNA: TGTGCCTTCCCCACCGGGTTCCTGAGGCCCCACTGGGGGATACGCTCGTACACCGATAAACTCATCTTT.